Each of the 25 T cell receptor beta chains below was sequenced from the same sample in a study of cytomegalovirus exposure and HLA in healthy donors. PCR was performed using 60 Vbeta and 13 Jbeta primers. Data came from immunoSEQ multiplex PCR; TCRdb stores just in-frame clones and leaves some out. Among fewer than 250,000 clones listed, roughly 83% were seen once. Sequencing input: PBMCs. The receptor source for this set is a girl between 10 and 17 years old in good health and CMV-seronegative.

The rearrangement uses TRBV15 and TRBJ1-2; the match to TRBD1 covers 7 bases. The CDR3 sequence is 15 residues long. The V and J ends lost 5 bases and 3 bases, in that order; junction bases with no gene match: 9. Germline values: CDR1 LNHNV, CDR2 YYDKDF (reference sequence). The CDR3 region is CATSPQQGDDYGYTF. DNA of the CDR3: TGTGCCACCAGCCCCCAGCAGGGGGATGACTATGGCTACACCTTC.

This clone was found once. A junction end diverges from the germline sequence, so it may reflect a read error. Within the sample, other DNA sequences also encode this same CDR3. This sequence joins TRBV4-3 and TRBJ2-5; possible D gene TRBD2, 6 bases. Germline V gene sequence: CDR1 LGHNA, CDR2 YSLEER. The CDR3 length is 13 residues. The CDR3 is CASSQSREETQYF. CDR3 nucleotide sequence: TGCGCCAGCAGCCAAAGTAGGGAGGAGACTCAGTACTTC.

V usage is TRBV4-1 and J usage is TRBJ1-5; D is uncertain. V lost 1 base to trimming and J lost 5 bases, with 9 bases between them. This CDR3 is built from 14 residues. Per germline, CDR1 MGHRA and CDR2 YSYEKL. The CDR3 loop reads CASSQVAGYQPQHF. CDR3 nucleotides: TGCGCCAGCAGCCAAGTGGCGGGGTATCAGCCCCAGCATTTT.

This chain connects TRBV7-6 to TRBJ2-1; TRBD2 aligns across 7 bases. V lost 6 bases, J lost 6 bases, and 17 bases stayed unmatched. The CDR3 is 17 amino acids. From germline, CDR1 is SGHVS and CDR2 FNYEAQ. CDR3 loop: CASSPLSRAGVPNEQFF. CDR3 nucleotide sequence: TGTGCCAGCAGTCCTCTATCCAGGGCGGGAGTCCCCAATGAGCAGTTCTTC.

V is TRBV6-5 and J is TRBJ1-2; no clear D gene. Between the trimmed V and J ends, which lost 6 bases and 2 bases, there was a span of 10 bases. The CDR3 is 13 amino acids. The germline V gene encodes CDR1 MNHEY and CDR2 SVGAGI. For the CDR3, the DNA is TGTGCCAGCAGCCGGTCCGGGAACTATGGCTACACCTTC. Its translation is CASSRSGNYGYTF.

Only one count was recorded for this clone. The rearrangement links TRBV4-1 to TRBJ1-2, with D possibly being TRBD1 (6 bases). This CDR3 comprises 16 residues. Trimming took off 0 bases at V and 1 base at J, with 12 bases between the two ends. Germline V gene lookup returns CDR1 MGHRA and CDR2 YSYEKL. The CDR3 DNA sequence: TGCGCCAGCAGCCAAGAAAAAAGACAGGTTAACTATGGCTACACCTTC. It is translated as CASSQEKRQVNYGYTF.

The V gene is TRBV5-1, the J gene TRBJ2-1; 10 nucleotides agree with TRBD1. The CDR3 totals 14 residues. Trimming removed 7 bases from V and 7 bases from J; junction bases left unmatched: 8. Germline lookup yields CDR1 SGHRS and CDR2 YFSETQ. For the CDR3, the DNA is TGCGCCAGCCTCCGGGACAGGGGTGGGAATGAGCAGTTCTTC. Its translation: CASLRDRGGNEQFF.

This chain joins TRBV7-3 and TRBJ2-1, with 9 positions matching TRBD2. CDR3 length equals 14 residues. Germline V CDR1 and CDR2: SGHTA, FQGTGA. V gave up 9 bases and J gave up 5 bases; unmatched junction bases: 8. CDR3 nucleotide sequence: TGTGCCAGTGGACCGGGACTAGCAAACAATGAGCAGTTCTTC. Amino acid sequence: CASGPGLANNEQFF. The variable domain in full, with the rest retrieved from reference TRBV7-3 and TRBJ2-1, is GAGVSQTPSNKVTEKGKYVELRCDPISGHTALYWYRQSLGQGPEFLIYFQGTGAADDSGLPNDRFFAVRPEGSVSTLKIQRTERGDSAVYLCASGPGLANNEQFFGPGTRLTVL.

This clone was detected once. CDR3 in DNA: TGTGCCACCCGCCTCCCGGGACTAGGCCACAATGAGCAGTTCTTC. Its protein is CATRLPGLGHNEQFF. The chain joins TRBV6-1 to TRBJ2-1; 8 positions agree with TRBD2. Trimming at V came to 10 bases and at J to 5 bases, leaving 13 bases not matched to a gene. From germline, CDR1 is MNHNS and CDR2 SASEGT. This CDR3 region has 15 residues.

The chain is built from TRBV18 and TRBJ2-7; 7 positions match TRBD2. From germline, CDR1 is KGHSH and CDR2 LQKENI. The V and J ends lost 3 bases and 7 bases, in that order; junction bases with no gene match: 9. The CDR3 extends over 14 amino acids. This CDR3 is CASSPQRDLKEQYF. CDR3 nucleotides: TGTGCCAGCTCACCTCAGCGGGATCTTAAGGAGCAGTACTTC.

This chain joins TRBV10-2 and TRBJ1-6; 8 nucleotides match TRBD1. This CDR3 is built from 15 residues. In germline, CDR1 is WSHSY, CDR2 SAAADI. The junction had 9 bases not matched to a gene; V was cut back by 8 bases and J by 6 bases. CDR3 residues: CASGGAGGSNSPLHF. In nucleotides, the CDR3 is TGCGCCAGCGGGGGAGCAGGGGGCTCTAATTCACCCCTCCACTTT.

This chain joins TRBV7-9 and TRBJ2-7; possible D gene TRBD2, 7 bases. Germline assignment: CDR1 SEHNR and CDR2 FQNEAQ (reference sequence). This CDR3 is built from 18 residues. V lost 4 bases, J lost 0 bases, and 22 bases lay in between. The CDR3 DNA sequence: TGTGCCAGCAGCTCAGGGCACGGGGGGACACTAAACTCCTACGAGCAGTACTTC. It specifies CASSSGHGGTLNSYEQYF.

The CDR3 loop reads CASSFQAGSFPQHF. The CDR3 nucleotides read TGTGCCAGCAGTTTCCAGGCAGGGTCTTTCCCCCAGCATTTT. The chain recombines TRBV28 with TRBJ1-5, with D perhaps TRBD1 (5 bases). Germline V CDR1 and CDR2: MDHEN, SYDVKM. V was clipped by 3 bases and J by 10 bases, with 16 bases between them. CDR3 length: 14 residues.

This chain uses TRBV28 with TRBJ2-7, with TRBD1 matching over 9 bases. V lost 6 bases, J lost 3 bases, and 12 bases stayed unmatched. CDR3 length equals 16 residues. The germline V gene encodes CDR1 MDHEN and CDR2 SYDVKM. The chain's CDR3 is CASSNDRTGAFYEQYF. In DNA form, the CDR3 reads TGTGCCAGCAGCAACGATCGGACAGGGGCTTTCTACGAGCAGTACTTC.

CDR3 DNA sequence: TGTGCCAGCAGTTTGATGGCGGCCGGGGAGCTGTTTTTT. This encodes CASSLMAAGELFF. This rearrangement joins TRBV27 to TRBJ2-2; D unclear. Germline CDR1 and CDR2: MNHEY and SMNVEV (reference sequence). This CDR3 has 13 residues. The V end was cut by 3 bases, the J end by 6 bases, with 8 bases between.

This clone was seen only once. This sequence joins TRBV9 and TRBJ1-1; 7 bases fit TRBD1. V trimming: 4 bases; J trimming: 6 bases; junction bases outside the gene matches: 9. The germline gives CDR1 SGDLS, CDR2 YYNGEE. CDR3 length equals 14 residues. In DNA, the CDR3 is TGTGCCAGCAGCCGGATTAGGGGGCGGTCTGAAGCTTTCTTT. Translation gives CASSRIRGRSEAFF.

The chain couples TRBV7-9 to TRBJ2-1; a possible D gene is TRBD1 (6 bases). Trimming removed 2 bases from V and 7 bases from J, with 6 bases in between. The germline V gene encodes CDR1 SEHNR and CDR2 FQNEAQ (reference sequence). The CDR3 is 12 residues long. CDR3 sequence (DNA): TGTGCCAGCAGCTTAAGGGGGAATGAGCAGTTCTTC. It yields the protein CASSLRGNEQFF. Filled out from reference TRBV7-9 and TRBJ2-1, the complete variable domain reads DTGVSQNPRHKITKRGQNVTFRCDPISEHNRLYWYRQTLGQGPEFLTYFQNEAQLEKSRLLSDRFSAERPKGSFSTLEIQRTEQGDSAMYLCASSLRGNEQFFGPGTRLTVL.

The chain joins TRBV28 to TRBJ2-7; 8 positions match TRBD1. Trimming took 5 bases from V and 4 from J; bases not matched to a gene: 7. Germline CDR1 reads MDHEN; CDR2 reads SYDVKM. This CDR3 comprises 14 residues. CDR3 nucleotide sequence: TGTGCCAGCAGTCGGACAGGGATAAGTTACGAGCAGTACTTC. The encoded protein is CASSRTGISYEQYF.

This clone was picked up a small number of times. The CDR3 region has the DNA TGTGCCAGCAGCATACAGGCCAATCCGGCGGAAAAACTGTTTTTT. Its protein product is CASSIQANPAEKLFF. The chain combines TRBV6-5 with TRBJ1-4; D is possibly TRBD1 (5 bases). The CDR3 runs 15 residues. Per the germline V gene, CDR1 is MNHEY and CDR2 is SVGAGI. With 6 bases removed from V and 8 bases from J, the gap between germline ends came to 19 bases.

This chain uses TRBV7-9 with TRBJ2-7; tentatively, D is TRBD2 (5 bases). Germline CDR1 and CDR2: SEHNR and FQNEAQ (reference sequence). CDR3 size: 14 residues. Trimming stripped 5 bases from V and 6 bases from J, with 17 bases between. The DNA for the CDR3 is TGTGCCAGCAGCCCCCAGGTCGGGGTGAGCGAGCAGTACTTC. Its translation is CASSPQVGVSEQYF.

The J gene is TRBJ1-2, the V gene TRBV6-1; D is possibly TRBD1 (6 bases). The CDR3 is 13 residues long. V lost 6 bases and J 3 bases, leaving 11 bases between the germline ends. Germline assignment: CDR1 MNHNS and CDR2 SASEGT. CDR3 loop: CASRGAGDYGYTF. CDR3 DNA: TGTGCCAGCAGGGGGGCAGGCGACTATGGCTACACCTTC.

A single count supports this clone. The chain couples TRBV5-4 to TRBJ2-1; 10 positions match TRBD2. The germline V gene encodes CDR1 SGHNT and CDR2 YYREEE (reference sequence). J lost 5 bases, V lost 5 bases, and 7 bases had no gene match. The CDR3 length is 15 residues. CDR3 DNA: TGTGCCAGCAGGGTAGCGGGGGGACCCCACAATGAGCAGTTCTTC. Amino acid sequence: CASRVAGGPHNEQFF.

This clone appeared a single time. The CDR3 sequence: CASSYQGAREQYF. The CDR3 nucleotides are TGTGCCAGCAGTTACCAGGGGGCTCGTGAGCAGTACTTC. The chain links TRBV6-5 to TRBJ2-7; 8 nucleotides agree with TRBD1. The CDR3 sequence is 13 residues long. J lost 7 bases, V lost 2 bases, and 4 bases had no gene match. Germline lookup yields CDR1 MNHEY and CDR2 SVGAGI.

The rearrangement links TRBV29-1 to TRBJ2-5; the D gene is possibly TRBD2 (6 bases). CDR3 length: 14 residues. V lost 7 bases and J lost 2, with 17 bases in between. Germline V lookup: CDR1 SQVTM, CDR2 ANQGSEA. CDR3 coding DNA: TGCAGCGCCTCCTGGCGGGGAGATCAAGAGACCCAGTACTTC. The encoded protein is CSASWRGDQETQYF.

This rearrangement joins TRBV7-2 to TRBJ2-7; D might be TRBD1 (6 bases). CDR1 and CDR2 (germline): SGHTA, FQGNSA. There are 14 residues in the CDR3. Trimming took off 2 bases at V and 1 base at J, with 9 bases between the two ends. CDR3: CASSLSRGSYEQYF. CDR3 sequence (DNA): TGTGCCAGCAGCTTATCCAGGGGATCCTACGAGCAGTACTTC.